What follows describes a single T cell receptor (beta chain). Its target is unknown. The record originates from a study of cytomegalovirus exposure and HLA in healthy donors. Study-level points and caveats: As immune exposure information, only CMV serostatus was available. TCR beta chains numbering 150 to 200 were designated cytomegalovirus-associated. Across donors, most TCRs were seen rarely, yet some public ones were widespread.

The PCR ran on 60 Vbeta and 13 Jbeta primers. This table comes from immunoSEQ multiplex PCR, and its TCRdb copy is limited to in-frame clones, with some not included. The data contain around 150,000 clones, 80% of them singletons. Healthy bone marrow donors made up the donors. In germline, CDR1 is SNHLY, CDR2 FYNNEI. The CDR3 is 15 residues long. Deletions cut 6 bases from V and 3 bases from J, with 16 bases between. This chain links TRBV2 with TRBJ2-3; possibly TRBD2 for D (6 bases). The sequenced material came from PBMCs. The sequence came from a man aged 45-65 years in good health and CMV-seronegative. CDR3 region: CASSLGSGRTDTQYF. DNA of the CDR3: TGTGCCAGCAGCTTAGGGTCGGGGAGGACAGATACGCAGTATTTT.